This T cell receptor (beta chain) appears in the sequencing data of a study of CD8 T cells in Susac syndrome. It was with random hexamers that roughly 0.45 to 1 ug RNA was reverse transcribed. MiXCR, run by TCRdb on the immunoSEQ multiplex PCR reads, gives a single entry per CDR3 protein. The top ten clones hold about 0.07% of a sample with around 300,000 distinct CDR3 sequences, about 92% of them seen once. J gave up 1 base and V 2 bases, and 9 bases lay outside the gene matches. Germline V gives CDR1 SGHNT, CDR2 YYREEE (reference sequence). This CDR3 has 18 amino acids. The authors carried out high-throughput sequencing of TCR beta. They applied it to CD8+ and CD4+ T cells obtained from blood. The CD8+ and CD4+ T cells were negatively isolated, with the TEMRA cells enriched by FACS.

Specimen: CD4+ T cells from PBMCs. The genes are TRBV5-4 and TRBJ2-2, with TRBD2 identical over 9 bases. The sequence came from a human donor with multiple sclerosis. The CDR3 DNA follows: TGTGCCAGCAGCTTTGGCGCGGGGGGGGTCAAGAACACCGGGGAGCTGTTTTTT. As protein: CASSFGAGGVKNTGELFF. The full variable domain, with the rest looked up from reference TRBV5-4 and TRBJ2-2, is ETGVTQSPTHLIKTRGQQVTLRCSSQSGHNTVSWYQQALGQGPQFIFQYYREEENGRGNFPPRFSGLQFPNYSSELNVNALELDDSALYLCASSFGAGGVKNTGELFFGEGSRLTVL.